The 25 T cell receptor beta chains below all came from one sample that was sequenced in a study of a mutant IDH1 vaccine in newly diagnosed glioma. Their antigen targets remain unknown. Time point indicated: week 47, end of study. In every dose of vaccine, 300 ug of mutant IDH1 20-mer peptide was given alongside topical imiquimod. Assay: immunoSEQ multiplex PCR; the TCRdb copy retains only in-frame clones and omits some. The sample gives 60,000 to 70,000 clones, around 83% of which show up once; 3.8% is in the top ten. Here the sequenced sample was PBMCs, taken from a glioma patient whose treatment included an IDH1 peptide vaccine. The origin of the receptors is a man aged 30 to 45 with glioma.

The chain links TRBV28 to TRBJ2-7; D may correspond to TRBD1 or TRBD2 (5 bases each). The CDR3 runs 14 residues. Trimming removed 5 bases from V and 0 bases from J, with 11 bases in between. Germline values: CDR1 MDHEN, CDR2 SYDVKM. The CDR3 region has the DNA TGTGCCAGCAGTCTGGGGGTTGGCTCCTACGAGCAGTACTTC. Its translation: CASSLGVGSYEQYF.

This chain uses TRBV14 with TRBJ2-3; D gene uncertain. Germline assignment: CDR1 SGHDN and CDR2 FVKESK. V was shortened by 1 base and J by 2 bases, with 7 bases between the two germline ends. The CDR3 consists of 14 residues. The CDR3 nucleotides are TGTGCCAGCAGCCAAGCCGTTTACACAGATACGCAGTATTTT. Residues: CASSQAVYTDTQYF.

The chain has TRBV10-3 and TRBJ2-1; 8 bases fit TRBD1. The germline V gene encodes CDR1 ENHRY and CDR2 SYGVKD. V lost 0 bases and J lost 7; bases outside the gene matches: 5. The CDR3 length is 15 residues. The CDR3 DNA sequence: TGTGCCATCAGTGAGTCGCAGGGGGCGACGAATGAGCAGTTCTTC. This sequence encodes CAISESQGATNEQFF.

This clone was counted once. This rearrangement joins TRBV5-1 to TRBJ2-7, with 9 bases aligning to TRBD2. The CDR3 sequence is 15 residues long. CDR1 and CDR2 from the germline V gene are SGHRS and YFSETQ. V shed 0 bases and J 4 bases; nucleotides not matched to a gene: 5. For the CDR3, the DNA is TGCGCCAGCAGCTTGGCGCCTAGCGGGGAGTACGAGCAGTACTTC. Translated: CASSLAPSGEYEQYF.

This clone was seen a few times. The rearrangement links TRBV28 to TRBJ1-1; D gene uncertain. This CDR3 is 14 amino acids long. Germline-derived CDR1 and CDR2 are MDHEN and SYDVKM. Trimming left V 6 bases short and J 10 bases short, with 21 bases between. For the CDR3, the DNA is TGTGCCAGCAGGCGACCCGGCGAAAACGGTGGAGCTTTCTTT. Translating it yields CASRRPGENGGAFF.

V and J are TRBV15 and TRBJ1-4, with D possibly being TRBD1 (5 bases). Trimming removed 5 bases from V and 6 bases from J, with 10 bases in between. The CDR3 loop spans 13 amino acids. Germline CDR1 LNHNV, CDR2 YYDKDF (reference sequence). The CDR3 nucleotides are TGTGCCACCAGCGGGACCCTTCATGAAAAACTGTTTTTT. This codes for CATSGTLHEKLFF.

The V gene is TRBV7-8, the J gene TRBJ2-5; 8 nucleotides line up with TRBD2. Trimming cost V 6 bases and J 1 base; bases outside gene matches: 7. Germline V gene sequence: CDR1 SGHVS, CDR2 FQNEAQ. The CDR3 consists of 15 residues. The CDR3 loop is CASRPSGQIQETQYF. The CDR3, as DNA: TGTGCCAGCAGACCTAGCGGGCAGATCCAAGAGACCCAGTACTTC.

The table lists this clone with a few counts. This sequence joins TRBV11-2 and TRBJ1-1; tentatively, D is TRBD1 (6 bases). CDR1 is SGHAT and CDR2 is FQNNGV in the germline V gene. This CDR3 region has 12 residues. V lost 1 base and J 10 bases, leaving 10 bases between the germline ends. The CDR3 here is CASSLADRRAFF. The DNA of the CDR3 is TGTGCCAGCAGCTTAGCGGACAGACGAGCTTTCTTT.

The V call is TRBV18, the J call TRBJ1-4; D call uncertain. There are 13 residues in the CDR3. The germline V gene encodes CDR1 KGHSH and CDR2 LQKENI. The germline V and J ends were trimmed by 10 bases and 4 bases, with 13 bases remaining between them. The CDR3, as DNA: TGTGCCACCTCGGGGAATTATAATGAAAAACTGTTTTTT. Residues: CATSGNYNEKLFF. The whole variable domain, filled in from reference TRBV18 and TRBJ1-4, reads NAGVMQNPRHLVRRRGQEARLRCSPMKGHSHVYWYRQLPEEGLKFMVYLQKENIIDESGMPKERFSAEFPKEGPSILRIQQVVRGDSAAYFCATSGNYNEKLFFGSGTQLSVL.

V gene TRBV7-9 combines with J gene TRBJ2-1, with D perhaps TRBD1 or TRBD2 (5 bases each). Trimming took 6 bases from V and 1 from J, leaving 13 bases between them. The V gene's germline CDR1 is SEHNR and CDR2 FQNEAQ (reference sequence). The CDR3 length is 15 residues. Here the CDR3 DNA reads TGTGCCAGCAGTCTGGGGGTTATTTCCTACAATGAGCAGTTCTTC. It yields the protein CASSLGVISYNEQFF.

The CDR3 sequence is CASSRQGLGYGYTF. CDR3 sequence (DNA): TGTGCCAGCAGTAGACAGGGACTGGGCTATGGCTACACCTTC. V gene TRBV2 combines with J gene TRBJ1-2; 7 nucleotides align to TRBD1. The J segment lost 4 bases and the V segment lost 5 bases, leaving 7 bases of the junction unmatched. CDR3 length: 14 residues. Germline lookup yields CDR1 SNHLY and CDR2 FYNNEI. Based on the CDR3 plus reference TRBV2 and TRBJ1-2, the full variable domain is EPEVTQTPSHQVTQMGQEVILRCVPISNHLYFYWYRQILGQKVEFLVSFYNNEISEKSEIFDDQFSVERPDGSNFTLKIRSTKLEDSAMYFCASSRQGLGYGYTFGSGTRLTVV.

V and J are TRBV29-1 and TRBJ1-5; D is perhaps TRBD1 (6 bases). The CDR3 length is 13 residues. The germline V gene has CDR1 SQVTM and CDR2 ANQGSEA. V was shortened by 7 bases and J by 7 bases, with 17 bases between the two germline ends. In DNA form, the CDR3 reads TGCAGCGCCCGTAGGGGGTTCGACCAGCCCCAGCATTTT. This sequence encodes CSARRGFDQPQHF.

Only a few counts were recorded for this clone. This chain uses TRBV27 with TRBJ1-2; 12 nucleotides line up with TRBD1. This CDR3 region has 17 residues. V gave up 3 bases and J gave up 7 bases; unmatched junction bases: 12. CDR1 is MNHEY and CDR2 is SMNVEV in the germline V gene (reference sequence). The chain's CDR3 is CASSLAGTGGGVRGYTF. CDR3 coding DNA: TGTGCCAGCAGTTTGGCCGGGACAGGGGGCGGGGTTCGTGGCTACACCTTC.

The rearrangement joins TRBV14 to TRBJ2-7, with D possibly TRBD1 on 5 matching bases. Trimming stripped 5 bases from V and 4 bases from J, with 9 bases between. Germline CDR1 SGHDN, CDR2 FVKESK. CDR3 length equals 12 residues. The CDR3 loop is CASSTTAYEQYF. CDR3 nucleotides: TGTGCCAGCAGCACGACAGCATACGAGCAGTACTTC.

The V call is TRBV27, the J call TRBJ2-1; the match to TRBD1 covers 8 bases. This CDR3 is built from 16 residues. CDR1 is MNHEY and CDR2 is SMNVEV in the germline V gene (reference sequence). The J segment lost 0 bases and the V segment lost 3 bases, leaving 4 bases of the junction unmatched. CDR3 DNA sequence: TGTGCCAGCAGTTTCCCCGGACAGGGCTCCTACAATGAGCAGTTCTTC. Amino acids: CASSFPGQGSYNEQFF.

This chain joins TRBV5-1 and TRBJ1-2; 10 nucleotides line up with TRBD1. Per the germline V gene, CDR1 is SGHRS and CDR2 is YFSETQ. With 3 bases clipped from V and 6 bases from J, the junction kept 2 bases outside the gene matches. The CDR3 is 13 residues long. CDR3 sequence: CASSSGTGDGYTF. The CDR3 DNA sequence: TGCGCCAGCAGCTCAGGGACAGGGGATGGCTACACCTTC.

This chain uses TRBV6-1 with TRBJ1-5, with TRBD1 identical over 11 bases. The CDR3 is made up of 16 amino acids. After removal of 3 bases from V and 5 bases from J, the junction contained 6 bases not matched to a gene. Germline assignment: CDR1 MNHNS and CDR2 SASEGT. The DNA for the CDR3 is TGTGCCAGCAGTGATTGGGACAGGGGGTATTATCAGCCCCAGCATTTT. Residues: CASSDWDRGYYQPQHF.

The chain links TRBV13 to TRBJ2-3, with D hard to call. The germline V gene encodes CDR1 PRHDT and CDR2 FYEKMQ (reference sequence). Trimming left V 4 bases short and J 5 bases short, with 4 bases between. The CDR3 contains 11 residues. The CDR3, as DNA: TGTGCCAGCAGCTACAGAGATACGCAGTATTTT. Encoded protein: CASSYRDTQYF.

The chain couples TRBV19 to TRBJ2-1; TRBD2 aligns across 10 bases. The CDR3 is 16 amino acids. Germline loops: CDR1 LNHDA, CDR2 SQIVND (reference sequence). V shed 4 bases, J shed 9 bases, and the junction held 12 bases outside the gene matches. CDR3 in amino acids: CASSRAIRTSGSEQFF. In DNA, the CDR3 is TGTGCCAGTAGTAGAGCAATCAGGACTAGCGGAAGTGAGCAGTTCTTC.

This chain links TRBV30 with TRBJ1-3; maybe TRBD1 (5 bases). There are 14 residues in the CDR3. CDR1 and CDR2 (germline): GTSNPN, SVGIG (reference sequence). V was clipped by 3 bases and J by 2 bases, with 11 bases between them. Here the CDR3 DNA reads TGTGCCTGGAGGGGTGAGGGGACTGGAAACACCATATATTTT. This sequence encodes CAWRGEGTGNTIYF.

The genes are TRBV15 and TRBJ1-1, with TRBD1 identical over 9 bases. Trimming took 1 base from V and 4 from J; bases not matched to a gene: 7. CDR1 and CDR2 from the germline V gene are LNHNV and YYDKDF (reference sequence). The length of the CDR3 is 16 residues. CDR3 coding DNA: TGTGCCACCAGCAGAGGTCAGGACAGGGGTGGCACTGAAGCTTTCTTT. Translated: CATSRGQDRGGTEAFF.

The rearrangement links TRBV7-9 to TRBJ1-3; 9 nucleotides agree with TRBD1. Trimming removed 5 bases from V and 9 bases from J; junction bases left unmatched: 14. This CDR3 is 16 amino acids long. CDR1 and CDR2 from the germline V gene are SEHNR and FQNEAQ (reference sequence). The CDR3 DNA is TGTGCCAGCAGCACCAAGGGGACAGGGTTTCTCTTCACCATATATTTT. Its protein is CASSTKGTGFLFTIYF.

The chain joins TRBV19 to TRBJ1-2; maybe TRBD1 (6 bases). Germline V gives CDR1 LNHDA, CDR2 SQIVND (reference sequence). The CDR3 consists of 14 residues. Between the trimmed V and J ends, which lost 2 bases and 7 bases, there was a span of 14 bases. CDR3 amino acids: CASSILGAAAGYTF. The CDR3, as DNA: TGTGCCAGTAGTATATTGGGGGCAGCGGCTGGCTACACCTTC.

The chain joins TRBV6-1 to TRBJ1-5, with 8 positions matching TRBD1. The CDR3 runs to 15 residues. The germline V gene has CDR1 MNHNS and CDR2 SASEGT. After removal of 1 base from V and 7 bases from J, the junction contained 6 bases not matched to a gene. The DNA of the CDR3 is TGTGCCAGCAGTGAAGGGGCAGGGGGCTGGCAGCCCCAGCATTTT. Protein sequence: CASSEGAGGWQPQHF.

This rearrangement joins TRBV4-1 to TRBJ2-7; TRBD2 might be the D (5 bases). The CDR3 contains 15 residues. Trimming shortened V by 1 base and J by 1 base, and 11 bases separated the two germline ends. CDR1 is MGHRA and CDR2 is YSYEKL in the germline V gene. Here the CDR3 reads CASSQVLGGSYEQYF. The CDR3 nucleotides are TGCGCCAGCAGCCAAGTATTAGGAGGTTCCTACGAGCAGTACTTC.